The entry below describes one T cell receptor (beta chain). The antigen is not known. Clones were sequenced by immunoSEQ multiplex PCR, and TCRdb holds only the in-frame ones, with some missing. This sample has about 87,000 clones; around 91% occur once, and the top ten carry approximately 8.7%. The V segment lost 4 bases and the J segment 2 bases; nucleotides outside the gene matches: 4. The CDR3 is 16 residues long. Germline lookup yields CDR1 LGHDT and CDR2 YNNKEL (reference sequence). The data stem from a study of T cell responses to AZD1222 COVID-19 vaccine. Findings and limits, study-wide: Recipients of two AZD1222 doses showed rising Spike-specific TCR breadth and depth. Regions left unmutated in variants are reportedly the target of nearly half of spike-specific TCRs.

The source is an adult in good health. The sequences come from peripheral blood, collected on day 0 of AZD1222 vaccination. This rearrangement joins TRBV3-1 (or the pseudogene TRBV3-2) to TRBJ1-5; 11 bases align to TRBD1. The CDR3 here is CASSPGQGARNQPQHF. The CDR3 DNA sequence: TGTGCCAGCAGCCCCGGACAGGGGGCCCGCAATCAGCCCCAGCATTTT.